This T cell receptor beta chain was sequenced in a study of blood T cells in healthy people across ages. Unmatched junction bases numbered 9, after V lost 7 bases and J lost 2 bases. Germline V lookup: CDR1 SGHTA, CDR2 FQGNSA. The CDR3 totals 15 residues. Through a sample-barcoded 5' primer and a J-beta primer mix, a second PCR was run for roughly 6 to 11 cycles. TCRdb re-called the 5' RACE reads through MiXCR, storing one row per CDR3 protein. The data show 600,000 or so distinct CDR3 sequences, roughly 43% seen once. The receptor's source is an elderly man in good health. Sequencing input: blood. V is TRBV7-2 and J is TRBJ1-1; TRBD1 aligns across 8 bases. In nucleotides, the CDR3 is TGTGCCAGCACCTATGTCCAGGGGGCTAACACTGAAGCTTTCTTT. Protein: CASTYVQGANTEAFF.